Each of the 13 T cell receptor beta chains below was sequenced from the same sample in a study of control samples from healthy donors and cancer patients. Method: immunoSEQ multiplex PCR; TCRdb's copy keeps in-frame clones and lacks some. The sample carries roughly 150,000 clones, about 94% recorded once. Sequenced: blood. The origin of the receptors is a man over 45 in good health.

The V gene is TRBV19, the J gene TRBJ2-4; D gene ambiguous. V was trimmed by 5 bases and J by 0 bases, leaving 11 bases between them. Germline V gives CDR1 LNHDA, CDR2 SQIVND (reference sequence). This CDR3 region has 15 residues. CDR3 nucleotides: TGTGCCAGTAGTCCACAAGTCCTAGCCAAAAACATTCAGTACTTC. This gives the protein CASSPQVLAKNIQYF.

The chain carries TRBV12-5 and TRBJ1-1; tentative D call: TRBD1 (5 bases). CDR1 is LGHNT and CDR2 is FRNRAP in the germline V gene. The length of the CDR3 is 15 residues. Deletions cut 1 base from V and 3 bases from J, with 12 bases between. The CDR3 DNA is TGTGCTAGTGGTTTGGCCGGGGCGCGGGACACTGAAGCTTTCTTT. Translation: CASGLAGARDTEAFF.

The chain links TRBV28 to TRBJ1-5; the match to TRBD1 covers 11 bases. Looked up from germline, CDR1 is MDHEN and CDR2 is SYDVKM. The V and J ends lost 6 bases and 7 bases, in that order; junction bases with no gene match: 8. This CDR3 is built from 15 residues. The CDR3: CASRSGQGARQPQHF. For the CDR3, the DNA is TGTGCCAGCAGATCCGGACAGGGGGCAAGGCAGCCCCAGCATTTT.

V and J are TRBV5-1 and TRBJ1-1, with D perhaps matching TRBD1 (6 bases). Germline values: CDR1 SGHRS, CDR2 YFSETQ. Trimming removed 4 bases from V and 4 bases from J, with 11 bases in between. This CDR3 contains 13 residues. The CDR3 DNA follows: TGCGCCAGCAGCCCCCAGGGGTTCACTGAAGCTTTCTTT. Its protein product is CASSPQGFTEAFF.

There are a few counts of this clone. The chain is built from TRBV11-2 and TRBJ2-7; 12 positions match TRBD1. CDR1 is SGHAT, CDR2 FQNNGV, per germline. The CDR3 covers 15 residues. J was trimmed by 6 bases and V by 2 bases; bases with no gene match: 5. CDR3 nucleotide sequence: TGTGCCAGCAGCTTACCCGGGACAGGGGGCGTCGAGCAGTACTTC. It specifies CASSLPGTGGVEQYF.

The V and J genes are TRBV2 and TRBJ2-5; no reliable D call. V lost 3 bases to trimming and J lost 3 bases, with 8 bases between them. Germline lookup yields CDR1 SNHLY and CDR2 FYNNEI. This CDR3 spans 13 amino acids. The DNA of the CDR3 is TGTGCCAGCAGTGAGGGCTTTAAAGAGACCCAGTACTTC. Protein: CASSEGFKETQYF. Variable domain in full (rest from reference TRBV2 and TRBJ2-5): EPEVTQTPSHQVTQMGQEVILRCVPISNHLYFYWYRQILGQKVEFLVSFYNNEISEKSEIFDDQFSVERPDGSNFTLKIRSTKLEDSAMYFCASSEGFKETQYFGPGTRLLVL.

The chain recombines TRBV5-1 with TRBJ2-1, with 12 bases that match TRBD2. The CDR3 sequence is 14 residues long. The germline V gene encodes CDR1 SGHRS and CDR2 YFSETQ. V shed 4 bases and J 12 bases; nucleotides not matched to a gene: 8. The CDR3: CASSETSGSVVQFF. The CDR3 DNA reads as TGCGCCAGCAGCGAGACTAGCGGGAGCGTTGTGCAGTTCTTC.

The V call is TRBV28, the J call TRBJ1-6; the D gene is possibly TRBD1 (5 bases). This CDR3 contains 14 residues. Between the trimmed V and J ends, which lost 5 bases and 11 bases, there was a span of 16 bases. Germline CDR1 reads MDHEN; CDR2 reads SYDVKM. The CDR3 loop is CASSPDAGSAPLHF. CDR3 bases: TGTGCCAGCAGTCCGGATGCAGGGTCCGCACCCCTCCACTTT.

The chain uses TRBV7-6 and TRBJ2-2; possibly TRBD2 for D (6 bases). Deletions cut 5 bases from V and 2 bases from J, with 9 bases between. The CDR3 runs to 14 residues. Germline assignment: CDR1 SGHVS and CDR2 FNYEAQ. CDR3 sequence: CASSTGTNTGELFF. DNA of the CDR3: TGTGCCAGCAGCACCGGGACTAACACCGGGGAGCTGTTTTTT.

The DNA of the CDR3 is TGTGCCAGCAGTTTAGACAGCAGGACAGAGATGAACACTGAAGCTTTCTTT. It yields the protein CASSLDSRTEMNTEAFF. The genes are TRBV28 and TRBJ1-1; tentative D call: TRBD1 (6 bases). V lost 2 bases, J lost 0 bases, and 16 bases lay in between. Germline CDR1 reads MDHEN; CDR2 reads SYDVKM. This CDR3 is 17 amino acids long.

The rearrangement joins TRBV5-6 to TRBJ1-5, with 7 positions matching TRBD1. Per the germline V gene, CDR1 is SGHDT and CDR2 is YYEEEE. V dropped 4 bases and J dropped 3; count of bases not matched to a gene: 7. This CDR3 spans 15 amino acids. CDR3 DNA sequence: TGTGCCAGCAGCCTGGGACAGACAATCAATCAGCCCCAGCATTTT. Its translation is CASSLGQTINQPQHF. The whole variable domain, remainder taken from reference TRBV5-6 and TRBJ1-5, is DAGVTQSPTHLIKTRGQQVTLRCSPKSGHDTVSWYQQALGQGPQFIFQYYEEEERQRGNFPDRFSGHQFPNYSSELNVNALLLGDSALYLCASSLGQTINQPQHFGDGTRLSIL.

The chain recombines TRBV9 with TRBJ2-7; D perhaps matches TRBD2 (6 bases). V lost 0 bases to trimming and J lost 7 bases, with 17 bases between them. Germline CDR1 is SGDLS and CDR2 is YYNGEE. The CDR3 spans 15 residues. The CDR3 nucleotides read TGTGCCAGCAGCGTAGAGGTCGGGAGAGGCAGTGAGCAGTACTTC. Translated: CASSVEVGRGSEQYF.

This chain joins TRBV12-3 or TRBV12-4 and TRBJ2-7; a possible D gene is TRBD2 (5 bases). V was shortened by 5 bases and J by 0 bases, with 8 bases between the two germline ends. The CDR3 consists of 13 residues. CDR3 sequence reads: CASSEAGSYEQYF. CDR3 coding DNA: TGTGCCAGCAGTGAGGCGGGCTCCTACGAGCAGTACTTC.